This T cell receptor (beta chain) was sequenced for a study of blood T cell repertoires in COVID-19. Study details: Donors in the United States, Italy and Spain gave samples during acute or convalescent COVID-19. T cells, B-cell-depleted T cells, or PBMCs provided the cDNA or gDNA that served as material.

This clone was seen only once. CDR1 is SEHNR, CDR2 FQNEAQ, per germline (reference sequence). CDR3 length: 15 amino acids. V shed 1 base and J shed 10 bases, with 14 bases lying between them. Cohort allocation depended upon clinical history that participants reported. As processed by the authors: It was from reference gene primer amplification that nucleated cell counts were estimated. The method was immunoSEQ multiplex PCR; TCRdb's version includes in-frame clones alone and lacks a portion of them. V, J and clone size were drawn from that table, and D and trimming were deduced from the DNA. This table has hundreds of thousands of clones, roughly 89% appearing once.

The J gene is TRBJ1-6, the V gene TRBV7-9; D unresolved. The clonotype originates from a man aged 25 to 40 who had been exposed to COVID-19. Sequencing was performed on PBMCs or T cells enriched from blood (not recorded which). The CDR3 DNA reads as TGTGCCAGCAGCTTAGTTGACTTCGGGGTGTCACCCCTCCACTTT. It translates to CASSLVDFGVSPLHF.